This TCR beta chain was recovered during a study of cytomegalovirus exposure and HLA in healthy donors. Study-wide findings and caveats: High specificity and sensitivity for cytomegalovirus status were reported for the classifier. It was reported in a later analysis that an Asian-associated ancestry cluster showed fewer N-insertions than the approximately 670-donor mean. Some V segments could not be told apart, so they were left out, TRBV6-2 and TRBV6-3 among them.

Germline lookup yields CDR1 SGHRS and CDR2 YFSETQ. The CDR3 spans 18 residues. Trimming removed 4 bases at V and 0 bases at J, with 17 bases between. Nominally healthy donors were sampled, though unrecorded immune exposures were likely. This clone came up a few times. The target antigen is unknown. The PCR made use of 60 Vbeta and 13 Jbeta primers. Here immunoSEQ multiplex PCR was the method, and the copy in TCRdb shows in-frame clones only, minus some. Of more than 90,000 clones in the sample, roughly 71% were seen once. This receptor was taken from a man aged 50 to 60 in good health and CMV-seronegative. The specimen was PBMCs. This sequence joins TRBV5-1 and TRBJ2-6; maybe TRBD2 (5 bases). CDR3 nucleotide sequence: TGCGCCAGCAGCCCCCGCGGGCACACCCCCTCTGGGGCCAACGTCCTGACTTTC. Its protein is CASSPRGHTPSGANVLTF.